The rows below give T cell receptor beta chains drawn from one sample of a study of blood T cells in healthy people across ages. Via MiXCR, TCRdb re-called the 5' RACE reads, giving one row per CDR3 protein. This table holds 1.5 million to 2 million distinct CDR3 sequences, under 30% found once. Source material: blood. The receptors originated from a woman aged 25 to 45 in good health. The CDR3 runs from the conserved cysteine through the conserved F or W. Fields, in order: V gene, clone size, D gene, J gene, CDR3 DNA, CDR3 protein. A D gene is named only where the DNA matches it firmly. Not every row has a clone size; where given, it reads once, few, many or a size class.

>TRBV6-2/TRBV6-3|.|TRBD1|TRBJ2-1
TGTGCCAGCAGTTACTTCAGGGGGTCTGCGAATGAGCAGTTCTTC
CASSYFRGSANEQFF
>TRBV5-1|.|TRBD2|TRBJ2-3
TGCGCCAGCAGCTTCCAACTAGCGGGGGAGGGAGATACGCAGTATTTT
CASSFQLAGEGDTQYF
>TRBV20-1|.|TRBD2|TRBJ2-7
TGCAGTGCTAGAACGGTGCGGGAGCTGAAGAACGAGCAGTACTTC
CSARTVRELKNEQYF
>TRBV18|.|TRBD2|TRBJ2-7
TGTGCCAGCTCACCAATAACTAGCGGGAGCTCCTACGAGCAGTACTTC
CASSPITSGSSYEQYF
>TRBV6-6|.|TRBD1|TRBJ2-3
TGTGCCAGCAGTTCCAGGCCGGGACAGGGCTTAGATACGCAGTATTTT
CASSSRPGQGLDTQYF
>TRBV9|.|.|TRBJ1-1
TGTGCCAGCAGCGTAGGGGCAGGGTATCCAGTGAACACTGAAGCTTTCTTT
CASSVGAGYPVNTEAFF
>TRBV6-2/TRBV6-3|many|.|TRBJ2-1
TGTGCCAGCAGTTACATGTACGCCTCAGGGAATGAGCAGTTCTTC
CASSYMYASGNEQFF
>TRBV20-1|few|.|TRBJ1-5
TGCAGTGCTAGAGTTAGGAATAGCAATCAGCCCCAGCATTTT
CSARVRNSNQPQHF
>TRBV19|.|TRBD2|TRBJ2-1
TGTGCCAGTATGGGGTCTGGCGGGGGGGCCTACAATGAGCAGTTCTTC
CASMGSGGGAYNEQFF
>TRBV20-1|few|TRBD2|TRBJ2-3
TGCAGTGCCCACCTGGGGAGCGGGGTCACAGATACGCAGTATTTT
CSAHLGSGVTDTQYF
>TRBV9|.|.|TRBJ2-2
TGTGCCAGCAGCGTAGAAAAGGTTAACACCGGGGAGCTGTTTTTT
CASSVEKVNTGELFF
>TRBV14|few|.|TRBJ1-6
TGTGCCAGCAGCCAAAGGCGGATAAGGGATTCACCCCTCCACTTT
CASSQRRIRDSPLHF
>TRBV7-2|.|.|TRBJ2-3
TGTGCCAGCAGCTTAGAGCCAAGCGCTAGTCCAGATACGCAGTATTTT
CASSLEPSASPDTQYF
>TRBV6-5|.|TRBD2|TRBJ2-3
TGTGCCAGCAGTTATCTCGGGACTAGAGGAGATACGCAGTATTTT
CASSYLGTRGDTQYF
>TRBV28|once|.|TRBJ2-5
TGTGCCAGCAGTCGGACTCCTGTTCGGCCACGGGAGATGGGAGAGACCCAGTACTTC
CASSRTPVRPREMGETQYF
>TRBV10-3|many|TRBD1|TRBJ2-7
TGTGCCATCATGGGGCGGGACAGGGGGTCGTACGAGCAGTACTTC
CAIMGRDRGSYEQYF
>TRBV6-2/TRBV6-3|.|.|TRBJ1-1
TGTGCCAGCAGCTGGGCTGGTAACACTGAAGCTTTCTTT
CASSWAGNTEAFF
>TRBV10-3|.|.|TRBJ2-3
TGTGCCATCAGTGAGTTTAGCAGCCTCACAGATACGCAGTATTTT
CAISEFSSLTDTQYF
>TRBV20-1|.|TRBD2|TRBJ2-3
TGCAGTGCCAGCGGGGGGGCCAGAGGGACCACAGATACGCAGTATTTT
CSASGGARGTTDTQYF
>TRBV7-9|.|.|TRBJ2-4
TGTGCCAGCAGCTGGACAGACTACAATGAGCAGTACTTC
CASSWTDYNEQYF
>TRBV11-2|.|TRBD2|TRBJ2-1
TGTGCCAGCGGGGTACGGGAGGGCCACAATGAGCAGTTCTTC
CASGVREGHNEQFF
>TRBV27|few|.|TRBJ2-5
TGTGCCACCAGAAGCGGTACCCAAGAGACCCAGTACTTC
CATRSGTQETQYF
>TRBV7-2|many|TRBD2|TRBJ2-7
TGTGCCAGCAGCCACCAGTTTAGGACTAGCGGGAGGGACGAGCAGTACTTC
CASSHQFRTSGRDEQYF
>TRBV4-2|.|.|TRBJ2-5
TGTGCCAGCAGCCACAGCACCGGGGGCCAAGAGACCCAGTACTTC
CASSHSTGGQETQYF
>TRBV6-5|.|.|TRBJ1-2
TGTGCCAGCAGTACTTTGGGGGGAAACTATGGCTACACCTTC
CASSTLGGNYGYTF
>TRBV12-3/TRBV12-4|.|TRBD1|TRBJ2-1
TGTGCCAGCAGTCCGGGGACAGGCCCCCACGCCCAGTTCTTC
CASSPGTGPHAQFF